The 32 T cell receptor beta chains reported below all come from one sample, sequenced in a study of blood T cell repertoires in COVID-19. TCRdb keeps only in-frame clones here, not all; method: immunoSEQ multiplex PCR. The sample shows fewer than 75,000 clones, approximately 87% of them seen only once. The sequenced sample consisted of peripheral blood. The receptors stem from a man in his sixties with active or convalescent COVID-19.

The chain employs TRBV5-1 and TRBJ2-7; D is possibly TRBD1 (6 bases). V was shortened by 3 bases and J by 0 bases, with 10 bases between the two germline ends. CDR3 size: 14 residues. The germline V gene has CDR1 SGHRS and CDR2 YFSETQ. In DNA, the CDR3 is TGCGCCAGCAGCTCGCAGGGGACCTCCTACGAGCAGTACTTC. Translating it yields CASSSQGTSYEQYF.

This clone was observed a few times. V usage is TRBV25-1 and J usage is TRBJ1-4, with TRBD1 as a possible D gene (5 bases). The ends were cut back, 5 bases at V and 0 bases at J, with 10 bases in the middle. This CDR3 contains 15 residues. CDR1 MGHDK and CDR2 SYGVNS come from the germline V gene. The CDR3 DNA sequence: TGTGCCAGCAGTCCCGACAGAGCAACTAATGAAAAACTGTTTTTT. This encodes CASSPDRATNEKLFF.

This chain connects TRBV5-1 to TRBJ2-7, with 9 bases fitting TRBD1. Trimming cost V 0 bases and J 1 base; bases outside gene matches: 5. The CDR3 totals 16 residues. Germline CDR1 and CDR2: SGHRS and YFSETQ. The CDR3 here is CASSLGAGTGSYEQYF. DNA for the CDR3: TGCGCCAGCAGCTTGGGAGCGGGGACAGGGTCCTACGAGCAGTACTTC.

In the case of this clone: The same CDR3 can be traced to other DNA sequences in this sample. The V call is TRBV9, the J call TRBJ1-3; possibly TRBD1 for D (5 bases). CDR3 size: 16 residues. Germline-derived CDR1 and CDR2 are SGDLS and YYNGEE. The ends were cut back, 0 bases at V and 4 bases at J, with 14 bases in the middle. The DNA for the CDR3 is TGTGCCAGCAGCGTAGGAACGGGGGTAGTAGGAAACACCATATATTTT. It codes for CASSVGTGVVGNTIYF.

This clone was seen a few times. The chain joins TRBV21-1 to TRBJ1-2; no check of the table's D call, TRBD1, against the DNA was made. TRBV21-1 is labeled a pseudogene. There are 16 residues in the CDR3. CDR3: CASSKMKGQDNYGYTF. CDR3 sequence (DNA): TGTGCCAGCAGCAAAATGAAGGGGCAGGATAACTATGGCTACACCTTC.

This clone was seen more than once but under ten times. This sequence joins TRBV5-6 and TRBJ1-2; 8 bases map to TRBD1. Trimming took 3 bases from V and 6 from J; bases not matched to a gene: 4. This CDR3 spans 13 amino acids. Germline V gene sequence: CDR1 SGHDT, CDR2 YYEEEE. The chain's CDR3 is CASSSTGVDGYTF. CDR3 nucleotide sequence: TGTGCCAGCAGCTCGACAGGGGTGGATGGCTACACCTTC. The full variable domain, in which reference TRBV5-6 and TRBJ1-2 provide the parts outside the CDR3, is DAGVTQSPTHLIKTRGQQVTLRCSPKSGHDTVSWYQQALGQGPQFIFQYYEEEERQRGNFPDRFSGHQFPNYSSELNVNALLLGDSALYLCASSSTGVDGYTFGSGTRLTVV.

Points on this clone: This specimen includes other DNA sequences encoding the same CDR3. The CDR3 spells CASSSQVNYGYTF. DNA for the CDR3: TGTGCCAGCAGTTCTCAGGTTAACTATGGCTACACCTTC. The V and J genes are TRBV27 and TRBJ1-2; D gene uncertain. The CDR3 is 13 amino acids. The germline V gene has CDR1 MNHEY and CDR2 SMNVEV (reference sequence). V was clipped by 4 bases and J by 1 base, with 7 bases between them.

As DNA, the CDR3 is TGCGCCAGCAGCTTGGAGGCAGGGAACGAGCAGTACTTC. It yields the protein CASSLEAGNEQYF. The chain combines TRBV5-1 with TRBJ2-7; D may be TRBD1 (5 bases). The germline V gene has CDR1 SGHRS and CDR2 YFSETQ. This CDR3 is 13 amino acids long. Trimming took 0 bases from V and 5 from J, leaving 9 bases between them. The variable domain in full, completed from reference TRBV5-1 and TRBJ2-7, reads KAGVTQTPRYLIKTRGQQVTLSCSPISGHRSVSWYQQTPGQGLQFLFEYFSETQRNKGNFPGRFSGRQFSNSRSEMNVSTLELGDSALYLCASSLEAGNEQYFGPGTRLTVT.

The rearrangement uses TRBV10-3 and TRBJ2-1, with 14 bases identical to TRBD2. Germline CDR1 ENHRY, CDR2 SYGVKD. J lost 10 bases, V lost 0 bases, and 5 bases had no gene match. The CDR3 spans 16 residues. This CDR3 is CAISESTSGGAHEQFF. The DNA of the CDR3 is TGTGCCATCAGTGAGTCGACTAGCGGGGGGGCCCACGAGCAGTTCTTC.

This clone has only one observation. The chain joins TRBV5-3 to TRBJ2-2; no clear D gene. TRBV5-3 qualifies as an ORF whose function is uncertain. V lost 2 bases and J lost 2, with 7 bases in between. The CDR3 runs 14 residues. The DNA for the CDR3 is TGTGCCAGAAGCTTTTCCAGAAACACCGGGGAGCTGTTTTTT. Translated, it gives CARSFSRNTGELFF.

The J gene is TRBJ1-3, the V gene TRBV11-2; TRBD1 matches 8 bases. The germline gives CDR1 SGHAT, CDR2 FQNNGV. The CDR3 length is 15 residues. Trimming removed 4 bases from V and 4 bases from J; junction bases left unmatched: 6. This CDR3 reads CASSSSTGGGNTIYF. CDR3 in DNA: TGTGCCAGCAGCTCGAGCACAGGGGGAGGAAACACCATATATTTT.

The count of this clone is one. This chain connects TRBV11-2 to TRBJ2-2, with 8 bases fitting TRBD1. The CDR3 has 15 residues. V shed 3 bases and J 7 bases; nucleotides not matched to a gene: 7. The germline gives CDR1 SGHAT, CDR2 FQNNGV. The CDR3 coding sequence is TGTGCCAGCAGCTTTTTACAGGGGGATGTCGGGGAGCTGTTTTTT. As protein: CASSFLQGDVGELFF.

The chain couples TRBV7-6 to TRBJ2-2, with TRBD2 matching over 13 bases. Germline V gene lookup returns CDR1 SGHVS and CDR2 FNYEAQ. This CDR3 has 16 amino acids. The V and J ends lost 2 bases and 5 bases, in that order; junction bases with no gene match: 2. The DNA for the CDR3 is TGTGCCAGCAGCTTAAGGACTAGCGGGAGTACCGGGGAGCTGTTTTTT. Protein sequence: CASSLRTSGSTGELFF.

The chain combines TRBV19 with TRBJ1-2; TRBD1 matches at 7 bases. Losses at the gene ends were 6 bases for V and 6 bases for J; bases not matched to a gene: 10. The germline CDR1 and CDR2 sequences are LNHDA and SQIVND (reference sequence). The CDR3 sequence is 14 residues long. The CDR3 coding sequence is TGTGCCAGTAGACTCCAGGGGGGAGATAATGGCTACACCTTC. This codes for CASRLQGGDNGYTF.

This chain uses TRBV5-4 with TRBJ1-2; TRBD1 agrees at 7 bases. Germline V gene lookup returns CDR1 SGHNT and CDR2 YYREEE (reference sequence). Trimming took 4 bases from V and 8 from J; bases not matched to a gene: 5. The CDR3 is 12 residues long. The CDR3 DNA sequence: TGTGCCAGCAGCGGGGGACAGTACGGCTACACCTTC. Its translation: CASSGGQYGYTF.

CDR3 coding DNA: TGTGCCAGCAGCTTAGACGGACTACCAGAGACGGGAGGCTACACCTTC. Protein product: CASSLDGLPETGGYTF. The rearrangement links TRBV11-2 to TRBJ1-2; no definite D call. The CDR3 has 16 residues. Trimming shortened V by 0 bases and J by 8 bases, and 19 bases separated the two germline ends. Germline-derived CDR1 and CDR2 are SGHAT and FQNNGV.

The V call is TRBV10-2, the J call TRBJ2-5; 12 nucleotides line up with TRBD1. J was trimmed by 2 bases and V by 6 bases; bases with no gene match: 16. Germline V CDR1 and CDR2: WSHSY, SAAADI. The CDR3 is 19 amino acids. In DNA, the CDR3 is TGCGCCAGCAGAGGTACTCCGGGACAGGGGGCCCTGATTCAAGAGACCCAGTACTTC. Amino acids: CASRGTPGQGALIQETQYF.

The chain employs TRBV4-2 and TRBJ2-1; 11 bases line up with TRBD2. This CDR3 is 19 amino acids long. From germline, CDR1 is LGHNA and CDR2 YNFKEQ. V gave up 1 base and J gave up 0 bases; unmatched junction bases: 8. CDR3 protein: CASSQGPPSGGSSYNEQFF. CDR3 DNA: TGTGCCAGCAGCCAAGGGCCACCTAGCGGGGGGAGCTCCTACAATGAGCAGTTCTTC.

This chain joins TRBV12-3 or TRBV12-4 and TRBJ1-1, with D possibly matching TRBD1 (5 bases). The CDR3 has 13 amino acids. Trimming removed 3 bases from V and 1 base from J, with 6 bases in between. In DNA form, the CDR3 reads TGTGCCAGCAGTTTCAGGGAGAACACTGAAGCTTTCTTT. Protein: CASSFRENTEAFF.

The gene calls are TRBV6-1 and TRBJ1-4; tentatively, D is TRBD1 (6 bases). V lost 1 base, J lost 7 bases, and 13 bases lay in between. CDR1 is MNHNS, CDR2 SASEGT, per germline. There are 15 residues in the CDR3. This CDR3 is CASSEGWGRIEKLFF. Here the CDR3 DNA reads TGTGCCAGCAGTGAAGGGTGGGGGCGCATTGAAAAACTGTTTTTT.

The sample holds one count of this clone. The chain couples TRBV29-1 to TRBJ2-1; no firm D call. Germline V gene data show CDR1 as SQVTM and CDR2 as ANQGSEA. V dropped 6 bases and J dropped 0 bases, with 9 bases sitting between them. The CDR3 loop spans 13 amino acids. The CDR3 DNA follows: TGCAGCGTGTGGAGCTCCTCCTACAATGAGCAGTTCTTC. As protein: CSVWSSSYNEQFF.

The CDR3 protein is CASSLSGSYYEQYF. CDR3 bases: TGTGCCAGCAGCTTATCAGGGTCGTACTACGAGCAGTACTTC. This chain connects TRBV7-9 to TRBJ2-7; TRBD1 is a possible D gene (5 bases). From germline, CDR1 is SEHNR and CDR2 FQNEAQ (reference sequence). The CDR3 spans 14 residues. Trimming stripped 2 bases from V and 3 bases from J, with 11 bases between.

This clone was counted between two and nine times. CDR3 bases: TGTGCCAGCAGCGGGGACAGTAACTATGGCTACACCTTC. Translating gives CASSGDSNYGYTF. The gene calls are TRBV2 and TRBJ1-2, with 7 positions matching TRBD1. The CDR3 has 13 residues. Looked up from germline, CDR1 is SNHLY and CDR2 is FYNNEI. The ends lost 6 bases at V and 1 base at J; junction bases unmatched: 2.

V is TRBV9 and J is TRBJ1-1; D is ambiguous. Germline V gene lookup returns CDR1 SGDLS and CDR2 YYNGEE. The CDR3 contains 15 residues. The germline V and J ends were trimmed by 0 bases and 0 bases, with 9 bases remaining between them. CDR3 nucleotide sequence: TGTGCCAGCAGCGTAGATCCGAGATTGAACACTGAAGCTTTCTTT. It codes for CASSVDPRLNTEAFF.

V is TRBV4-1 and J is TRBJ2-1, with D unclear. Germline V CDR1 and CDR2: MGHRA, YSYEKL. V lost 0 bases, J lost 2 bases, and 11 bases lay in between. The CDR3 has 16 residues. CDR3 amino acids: CASSQEPRFAYNEQFF. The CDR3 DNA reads TGCGCCAGCAGCCAAGAGCCGCGCTTCGCCTACAATGAGCAGTTCTTC.

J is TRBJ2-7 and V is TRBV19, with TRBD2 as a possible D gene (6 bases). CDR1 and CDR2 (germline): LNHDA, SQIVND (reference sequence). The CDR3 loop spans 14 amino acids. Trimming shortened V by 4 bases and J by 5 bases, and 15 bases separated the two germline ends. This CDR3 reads CASSTPTRPDEQYF. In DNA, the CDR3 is TGTGCCAGTAGTACTCCGACTAGACCGGACGAGCAGTACTTC. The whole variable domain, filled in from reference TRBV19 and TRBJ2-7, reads DGGITQSPKYLFRKEGQNVTLSCEQNLNHDAMYWYRQDPGQGLRLIYYSQIVNDFQKGDIAEGYSVSREKKESFPLTVTSAQKNPTAFYLCASSTPTRPDEQYFGPGTRLTVT.

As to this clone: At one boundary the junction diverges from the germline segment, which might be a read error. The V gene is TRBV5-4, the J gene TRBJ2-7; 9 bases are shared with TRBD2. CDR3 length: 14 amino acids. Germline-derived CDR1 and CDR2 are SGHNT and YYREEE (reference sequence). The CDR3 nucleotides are TGTGCCAGCAGCTTGGGATTAGCGGGGGCCCCAACTGACTTC. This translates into CASSLGLAGAPTDF.

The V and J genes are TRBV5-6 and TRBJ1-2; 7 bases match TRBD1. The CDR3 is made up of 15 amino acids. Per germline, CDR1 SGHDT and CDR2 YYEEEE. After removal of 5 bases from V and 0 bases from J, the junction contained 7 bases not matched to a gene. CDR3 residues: CASSLPGGTNYGYTF. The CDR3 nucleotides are TGTGCCAGCAGTTTACCAGGGGGTACTAACTATGGCTACACCTTC.

The DNA of the CDR3 is TGTGCTAGTGGTTTGGTCCCCGGGACACTCTACGAGCAGTACTTC. Encoded protein: CASGLVPGTLYEQYF. The chain recombines TRBV12-5 with TRBJ2-7; possibly TRBD1 for D (6 bases). From germline, CDR1 is LGHNT and CDR2 FRNRAP. The CDR3 is 15 residues long. The ends were cut back, 0 bases at V and 3 bases at J, with 12 bases in the middle.

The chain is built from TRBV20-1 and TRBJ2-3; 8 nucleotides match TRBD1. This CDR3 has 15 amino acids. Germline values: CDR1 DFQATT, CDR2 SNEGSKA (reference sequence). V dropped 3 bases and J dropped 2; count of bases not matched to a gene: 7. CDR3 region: CSASSDRGPTDTQYF. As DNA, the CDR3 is TGCAGTGCTAGTTCCGACAGGGGCCCCACAGATACGCAGTATTTT.

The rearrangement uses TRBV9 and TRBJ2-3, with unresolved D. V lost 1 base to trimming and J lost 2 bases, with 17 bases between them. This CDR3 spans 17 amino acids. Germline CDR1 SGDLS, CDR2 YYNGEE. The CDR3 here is CASSVYGLSFTTDTQYF. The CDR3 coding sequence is TGTGCCAGCAGCGTATATGGGCTATCTTTTACCACAGATACGCAGTATTTT.

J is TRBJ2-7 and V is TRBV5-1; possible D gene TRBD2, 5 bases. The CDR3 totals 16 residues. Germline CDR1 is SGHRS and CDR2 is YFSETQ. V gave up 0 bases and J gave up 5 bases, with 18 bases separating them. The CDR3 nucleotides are TGCGCCAGCAGCTTGGTACCCCCTAGCTTCGAGAACGAGCAGTACTTC. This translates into CASSLVPPSFENEQYF.